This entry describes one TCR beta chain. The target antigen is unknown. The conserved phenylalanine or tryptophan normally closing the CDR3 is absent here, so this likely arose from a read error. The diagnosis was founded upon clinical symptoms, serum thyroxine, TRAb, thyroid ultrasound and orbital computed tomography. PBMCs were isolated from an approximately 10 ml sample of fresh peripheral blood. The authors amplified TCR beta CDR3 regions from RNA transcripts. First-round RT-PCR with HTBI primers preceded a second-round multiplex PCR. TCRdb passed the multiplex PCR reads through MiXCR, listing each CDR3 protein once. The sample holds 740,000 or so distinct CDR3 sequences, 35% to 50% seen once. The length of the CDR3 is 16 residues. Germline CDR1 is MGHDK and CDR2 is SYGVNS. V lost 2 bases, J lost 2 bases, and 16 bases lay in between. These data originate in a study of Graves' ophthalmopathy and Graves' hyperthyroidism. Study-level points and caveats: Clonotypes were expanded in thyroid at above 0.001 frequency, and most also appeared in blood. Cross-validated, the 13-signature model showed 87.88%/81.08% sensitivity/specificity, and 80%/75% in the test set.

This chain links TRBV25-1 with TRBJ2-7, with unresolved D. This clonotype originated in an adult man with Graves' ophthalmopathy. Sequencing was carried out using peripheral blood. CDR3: CASSEMRSDTAYEQYS. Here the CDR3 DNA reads TGTGCCAGCAGTGAAATGCGTTCAGACACAGCCTACGAGCAGTACTCC.